This T cell receptor beta chain was profiled in a study of cytomegalovirus exposure and HLA in healthy donors. Study details: The approximately 110 validation repertoires, a later analysis reported, used the same platform as the approximately 700 first-cohort repertoires. Notes on the study in general: Reports indicated that the classifier achieved high specificity and sensitivity in diagnosing cytomegalovirus status. Under in vitro conditions, three CMV-associated chains were confirmed as specific for CMV antigens.

The donors were members of the validation cohort, which comprised more than 90 subjects and was separate from the first cohort of around 700 subjects. Generated by immunoSEQ multiplex PCR, the TCRdb table keeps only in-frame clones and is missing some. The sample consists of 190,000 or so clones, 80% to 85% of them appearing once. With 0 bases removed from V and 6 bases from J, the gap between germline ends came to 6 bases. CDR1 and CDR2 (germline): SGHRS, YFSETQ. The CDR3 is 12 amino acids. Concerning this clone itself: The antigen is undetermined.

This TCR derives from a woman aged 18-35 years in good health and CMV-seropositive. The gene calls are TRBV5-1 and TRBJ1-2; no clear D gene. Specimen: PBMCs. The CDR3 region is CASSLDRNGYTF. In DNA form, the CDR3 reads TGCGCCAGCAGCTTGGATCGTAATGGCTACACCTTC.